This T cell receptor (beta chain) emerged from a study of control samples from healthy donors and cancer patients. Germline CDR1 reads SGDLS; CDR2 reads YYNGEE. Trimming left V 0 bases short and J 7 bases short, with 14 bases between. CDR3 length equals 15 residues. This clone was recorded once. Measured with immunoSEQ multiplex PCR; TCRdb has only the in-frame clones, and not every one. The sample records tens of thousands of clones, approximately 90% being singletons. The clonotype was recovered from a woman aged 45-65 years in good health. The sequenced material came from blood. This chain joins TRBV9 and TRBJ2-1, with D possibly TRBD2 on 6 matching bases. The CDR3 DNA reads as TGTGCCAGCAGCGTAGGACTAGACGAAGGGAATGAGCAGTTCTTC. Translating it yields CASSVGLDEGNEQFF.